The present T cell receptor beta chain was sequenced within a study of blood T cell repertoires in COVID-19. The method was immunoSEQ multiplex PCR; TCRdb's version includes in-frame clones alone and lacks a portion of them. The table records over 200,000 clones, around 86% of them present only once. This CDR3 is built from 19 residues. Germline CDR1 reads SGHVS; CDR2 reads FQNEAQ. Losses at the gene ends were 4 bases for V and 0 bases for J; bases not matched to a gene: 16. The sequenced sample consisted of PBMCs or T cells enriched from blood (not recorded which). J is TRBJ1-2 and V is TRBV7-8, with 8 bases matching TRBD1. The receptor was derived from a man younger than 35 who had recovered from COVID-19. The CDR3 DNA reads TGTGCCAGCAGCTCACCCCCGGGACAGGAGGAAGTGGCTAACTATGGCTACACCTTC. Amino acid sequence: CASSSPPGQEEVANYGYTF.